The rows below give T cell receptor beta chains drawn from one sample of a study of T cell clones after liver transplantation. TCRdb keeps only in-frame clones here, not all; method: immunoSEQ multiplex PCR. Of around 100,000 clones detected, about 81% appear once; the ten largest clones hold around 3%. This specimen was CD4+ T cells from blood, taken about 50 months after liver transplant. These receptor sequences come from a human patient who received a liver transplant. Some of the T cells may derive from the graft donor. Each CDR3 is given with its conserved first and last residue. D genes are given only for firm matches. Expanded clones get a size class; other rows say once, few or many, or leave the size out.

J gene: TRBJ1-2; clone size: NA; D gene: TRBD1; V gene: TRBV4-1; CDR3 protein: CASSQPTGSYGYTF; CDR3 DNA: TGCGCCAGCAGCCAACCGACAGGGAGCTATGGCTACACCTTC
J gene: TRBJ2-3; clone size: NA; D gene: TRBD2; V gene: TRBV18; CDR3 protein: CASSLLAGATDTQYF; CDR3 DNA: TGTGCCAGCTCACTTCTAGCGGGGGCCACAGATACGCAGTATTTT
J gene: TRBJ1-2; clone size: NA; D gene: NA; V gene: TRBV7-8; CDR3 protein: CASSLDVDIYGYTF; CDR3 DNA: TGTGCCAGCAGCTTAGACGTAGATATCTATGGCTACACCTTC
J gene: TRBJ1-1; clone size: once; D gene: NA; V gene: TRBV4-3; CDR3 protein: CASSQDGRGPKAFF; CDR3 DNA: TGCGCCAGCAGCCAAGATGGAAGGGGCCCGAAAGCTTTCTTT
J gene: TRBJ1-2; clone size: once; D gene: TRBD1; V gene: TRBV7-9; CDR3 protein: CAGGGDGYTF; CDR3 DNA: TGTGCCGGAGGGGGCGATGGCTACACCTTC
J gene: TRBJ2-7; clone size: NA; D gene: NA; V gene: TRBV27; CDR3 protein: CASSLFARSGGNYEQYF; CDR3 DNA: TGTGCCAGCAGTTTATTCGCCAGGAGCGGTGGGAACTACGAGCAGTACTTC
J gene: TRBJ2-7; clone size: few; D gene: TRBD1; V gene: TRBV2; CDR3 protein: CASSELGQGDEQYF; CDR3 DNA: TGTGCCAGCAGTGAACTGGGACAGGGCGACGAGCAGTACTTC
J gene: TRBJ2-3; clone size: NA; D gene: TRBD2; V gene: TRBV29-1; CDR3 protein: CSGAGTSGFTQYF; CDR3 DNA: TGCAGCGGGGCCGGGACTAGCGGATTCACGCAGTATTTT
J gene: TRBJ2-5; clone size: NA; D gene: NA; V gene: TRBV27; CDR3 protein: CASRSQGWETQYF; CDR3 DNA: TGTGCCAGCAGATCGCAGGGGTGGGAGACCCAGTACTTC
J gene: TRBJ1-2; clone size: NA; D gene: NA; V gene: TRBV6-4; CDR3 protein: CASSDGRGYGYTF; CDR3 DNA: TGTGCCAGCAGTGACGGAAGGGGATACGGCTACACCTTC
J gene: TRBJ2-3; clone size: once; D gene: TRBD1; V gene: TRBV19; CDR3 protein: CASSIHRGRLTDTQYF; CDR3 DNA: TGTGCCAGTAGTATTCACAGGGGACGTCTTACAGATACGCAGTATTTT
J gene: TRBJ2-2; clone size: once; D gene: NA; V gene: TRBV25-1; CDR3 protein: CASSVKFTGELFF; CDR3 DNA: TGTGCCAGCAGTGTAAAATTCACCGGGGAGCTGTTTTTT
J gene: TRBJ2-5; clone size: NA; D gene: NA; V gene: TRBV19; CDR3 protein: CASSIGEETQYF; CDR3 DNA: TGTGCCAGTAGTATAGGGGAGGAGACCCAGTACTTC
J gene: TRBJ1-3; clone size: NA; D gene: TRBD1; V gene: TRBV2; CDR3 protein: CASSDAGTGRNTIYF; CDR3 DNA: TGTGCCAGCAGTGATGCCGGGACAGGGCGAAACACCATATATTTT
J gene: TRBJ2-5; clone size: NA; D gene: NA; V gene: TRBV28; CDR3 protein: CASSLGAGLEETQYF; CDR3 DNA: TGTGCCAGCAGTTTAGGGGCGGGATTGGAAGAGACCCAGTACTTC
J gene: TRBJ2-1; clone size: NA; D gene: NA; V gene: TRBV29-1; CDR3 protein: CSVEISRAYNEQFF; CDR3 DNA: TGCAGCGTTGAGATCAGCAGGGCATACAATGAGCAGTTCTTC